These T cell receptor beta chains were read from a single sample in a study of shared clonotypes between healthy human individuals. Sequencing used immunoSEQ multiplex PCR; TCRdb keeps in-frame clones, though not all of them. The sample has around 1.5 million clones; 98% are singletons. Specimen: naive CD4+ T cells sorted from blood. The receptor set was obtained from a man aged 25 to 40 in good health. The CDR3 runs from the conserved cysteine through the conserved F or W. D genes are given only for firm matches. Expanded clones are given a class, and other clones once, few, many or no size at all.

clone size	D gene	V gene	J gene	CDR3 protein	CDR3 DNA
NA	NA	TRBV30	TRBJ1-1	CAASPAFF	TGTGCCGCCAGCCCAGCTTTCTTT
NA	TRBD1	TRBV2	TRBJ2-7	CASQKDRSSYEQYF	TGTGCCAGCCAAAAGGACAGGAGCTCCTACGAGCAGTACTTC
NA	TRBD1	TRBV2	TRBJ1-1	CASGRQGGTEAFF	TGTGCCAGCGGCCGACAGGGGGGCACTGAAGCTTTCTTT
NA	NA	TRBV6-1	TRBJ1-4	CASSRVAGEKLFF	TGTGCCAGCAGTAGGGTTGCGGGGGAAAAACTGTTTTTT
NA	TRBD2	TRBV2	TRBJ2-7	CASSSERETPNEQYF	TGTGCCAGCAGTTCCGAGCGGGAGACTCCTAACGAGCAGTACTTC
NA	NA	TRBV5-4	TRBJ1-1	CASSRDMVKIAEAFF	TGTGCCAGCAGTCGAGACATGGTTAAGATCGCTGAAGCTTTCTTT
NA	NA	TRBV5-1	TRBJ2-7	CASTPGVDIYEQYF	TGCGCCAGCACCCCGGGGGTGGATATCTACGAGCAGTACTTC
NA	NA	TRBV5-1	TRBJ2-1	CASSSEARGHEQFF	TGCGCCAGCAGCTCGGAGGCCCGAGGGCATGAGCAGTTCTTC
NA	TRBD1	TRBV6-6	TRBJ1-5	CASSEGQGLEPQHF	TGTGCCAGCAGTGAGGGACAGGGCCTTGAGCCCCAGCATTTT
NA	NA	TRBV4-1	TRBJ2-7	CASSQYSGQGGPHEQYF	TGCGCCAGCAGCCAATACTCCGGACAGGGAGGGCCACACGAGCAGTACTTC
NA	NA	TRBV6-6	TRBJ2-7	CASSPGVDRRARMEYF	TGTGCCAGCAGCCCCGGCGTCGACCGGAGGGCTCGCATGGAGTACTTC
once	NA	TRBV18	TRBJ2-5	CASSPPPYQETQYF	TGTGCCAGCTCACCACCGCCGTACCAAGAGACCCAGTACTTC
NA	TRBD2	TRBV10-2	TRBJ2-1	CASSDRAGGYNEQFF	TGCGCCAGCAGTGATCGAGCGGGGGGGTACAATGAGCAGTTCTTC
once	NA	TRBV7-9	TRBJ2-7	CASSLTRVNEQYF	TGTGCCAGCAGCTTAACCAGGGTTAACGAGCAGTACTTC
once	TRBD1	TRBV29-1	TRBJ2-7	CSVPGQGTYEQYF	TGCAGCGTACCGGGACAGGGTACCTACGAGCAGTACTTC
NA	TRBD2	TRBV7-2	TRBJ2-3	CASSYGRAADTQYF	TGTGCCAGCAGCTACGGGAGGGCCGCCGATACGCAGTATTTT
NA	NA	TRBV11-2	TRBJ2-2	CASSTGSNTGELFF	TGTGCCAGCAGCACCGGGTCCAACACCGGGGAGCTGTTTTTT
NA	TRBD1	TRBV5-1	TRBJ2-6	CASSGGDRGSTSGANVLTF	TGCGCCAGCTCAGGAGGCGACAGGGGGTCTACCTCTGGGGCCAACGTCCTGACTTTC
NA	TRBD1	TRBV6-5	TRBJ2-5	CASSSNRGQTQYF	TGTGCCAGCAGTTCCAACAGGGGTCAGACCCAGTACTTC
NA	NA	TRBV21-1	TRBJ1-2	CASNHPYPNYGYTF	TGTGCCAGCAACCATCCCTACCCTAACTATGGCTACACCTTC
NA	NA	TRBV19	TRBJ2-1	CASNNYNEQFF	TGTGCCAGTAATAACTACAATGAGCAGTTCTTC
once	NA	TRBV5-1	TRBJ2-1	CASSQRAPSSYNEQFF	TGCGCCAGCAGCCAACGAGCCCCGAGCTCCTACAATGAGCAGTTCTTC
NA	NA	TRBV28	TRBJ2-1	CASRPRQSNNEQFF	TGTGCCAGCAGACCCCGACAGAGTAACAATGAGCAGTTCTTC
NA	NA	TRBV14	TRBJ1-2	CASSQGQSYGYTF	TGTGCCAGCAGCCAAGGACAGTCTTATGGCTACACCTTC
NA	NA	TRBV28	TRBJ2-5	CASSPVQGGRETQYF	TGTGCCAGCAGCCCAGTACAGGGAGGAAGAGAGACCCAGTACTTC
once	NA	TRBV7-9	TRBJ2-6	CASSLTGISGANVLTF	TGTGCCAGCAGCTTAACAGGGATCTCTGGGGCCAACGTCCTGACTTTC
NA	NA	TRBV30	TRBJ2-1	CAWNTGTYNEQFF	TGTGCCTGGAATACAGGGACCTACAATGAGCAGTTCTTC
NA	TRBD2	TRBV2	TRBJ2-3	CASSTSGRTDTQYF	TGTGCCAGCAGTACTAGCGGACGCACAGATACGCAGTATTTT
NA	NA	TRBV29-1	TRBJ2-5	CSVEGSEGLRKTQYF	TGCAGCGTTGAAGGCTCTGAGGGACTTAGAAAGACCCAGTACTTC
NA	NA	TRBV19	TRBJ2-7	CASSNPYYEQYF	TGTGCCAGTAGTAATCCATACTACGAGCAGTACTTC
NA	NA	TRBV27	TRBJ2-7	CASSSSGPDEQYF	TGTGCCAGCAGTAGTAGCGGTCCAGACGAGCAGTACTTC
NA	NA	TRBV7-9	TRBJ2-7	CASSLASEEQYF	TGTGCCAGCAGCTTAGCGTCCGAGGAGCAGTACTTC
NA	NA	TRBV11-2	TRBJ2-3	CASSLGTTDTQYF	TGTGCCAGCAGCTTAGGGACAACAGATACGCAGTATTTT
NA	TRBD2	TRBV28	TRBJ2-5	CAAGLAARTQYF	TGTGCTGCGGGACTAGCGGCCCGGACCCAGTACTTC
NA	NA	TRBV10-1	TRBJ1-1	CASSESRRVLAFF	TGCGCCAGCAGTGAGTCTAGGCGGGTGTTAGCTTTCTTT
NA	NA	TRBV2	TRBJ2-7	CASSGDIVGEQYF	TGTGCCAGCAGCGGGGACATCGTGGGGGAGCAGTACTTC
NA	NA	TRBV7-6	TRBJ1-1	CASSLTPRVSEAFF	TGTGCCAGCAGCCTGACGCCCAGGGTGTCTGAAGCTTTCTTT
NA	NA	TRBV4-3	TRBJ1-5	CASSQGASGRQPQHF	TGCGCCAGCAGCCAAGGAGCCTCAGGGAGACAGCCCCAGCATTTT
NA	NA	TRBV29-1	TRBJ2-3	CSVAKGSTDTQYF	TGCAGCGTTGCAAAGGGAAGCACAGATACGCAGTATTTT
few	TRBD1	TRBV5-5	TRBJ2-7	CASSSYGTGLDEQYF	TGTGCCAGCAGCTCCTACGGGACAGGGTTGGATGAGCAGTACTTC